This TCR beta chain was identified in a study of OX40 agonist ivuxolimab in advanced cancers. At the level of the whole study: Ivuxolimab was an agonistic, fully human IgG2 monoclonal antibody directed against OX40 (CD134), a costimulatory receptor. The paper reports the monotherapy dose-escalation portion (N = 52 patients) of the phase I ivuxolimab trial. Intravenous ivuxolimab was administered to patients every 2 weeks at six dose levels: 0.01, 0.1, 0.3, 1.5, 3 and 10 mg/kg. Partial responses were achieved by three dose-escalation patients, of whom one had hepatocellular carcinoma and two had cutaneous melanoma. In the dose-escalation cohort, 82.7% of patients were male, and the mean age was around 60 years, with a range of roughly 23 to 85. Patients were allowed to have had prior anti-PD-1, anti-PD-L1 or anti-CTLA-4 therapy, and around 40% of the dose-escalation patients had previously received checkpoint inhibitors. The point of sequencing TCRbeta in the periphery was to test whether ivuxolimab changed TCR sequence diversity and drove clonal T-cell expansion. Of the approximately 50 dose-escalation patients, hepatocellular carcinoma was present in 19, melanoma in around 15, renal cell carcinoma in 9 and head and neck cancer in 9.

What the authors observed across the whole study: Antigen specificity was not determined for the clonally expanded peripheral T cells. Low levels of normalized T-cell clonal expansion were also seen in some patients who did not respond. On average, CD8+ T cells showed more expanded clones than CD4+ T cells after ivuxolimab. At doses of 0.1 to 3.0 mg/kg, clonal expansion of both CD4+ and CD8+ T cells in blood was seen between baseline and week 6. In partial responders in the 0.1-3.0 mg/kg groups, normalized peripheral clonal expansion was found to be among the lowest, especially among CD8+ T cells.

For sequencing of the TCRbeta CDR3 region, genomic DNA was extracted from the sorted cells. The immunoSEQ Assay was used to sequence the TCRbeta CDR3 regions. TCRdb stores this immuneACCESS table with in-frame sequences only. Part of the clones is absent; in the studies checked, under half of the shortfall reflects unresolved V genes, and no reason is known for the rest. The sample data list about 17,000 clones, and around 78% of these were observed just once. Roughly 28% of the sample goes to the ten largest clones. Looking up the germline V gene yields CDR1 SNHLY and CDR2 FYNNEI. The CDR3 goes from the cysteine to the phenylalanine over 10 residues. The DNA shown is the 30-base CDR3, in frame from base 1. Trimming at the junction amounts to 11 bases on V and 6 bases on J, and the germline ends lie 8 bases apart. Patients with a history of autoimmune disease or receiving systemic immunosuppression were excluded from the trial. Peripheral blood for TCR sequencing was drawn from every dose cohort at baseline, at cycle 4 day 1 and at cycle 7 day 1. Samples came from an open-label, multicenter, first-in-human phase I dose-escalation trial of ivuxolimab. Adults with locally advanced or metastatic head and neck squamous cell, hepatocellular, melanoma or renal cell carcinoma were enrolled in the trial. CD4+ and CD8+ T cells were sorted separately from peripheral blood before TCR sequencing.

With regard to this clone: Which antigen it targets is not known. Per-base qualities were not stored, and no clone one base away is much larger.

The V gene is TRBV2 and the J gene is TRBJ2-1, with the D gene uncertain. The specimen comprised CD4+ or CD8+ T cells sorted from blood, sampled in a trial of the OX40 agonist ivuxolimab. This TCR came from an adult with an advanced solid tumor such as melanoma, head and neck, liver or kidney cancer. In nucleotides, the sequence is TGTGCCCGACAAAGCAATGAGCAGTTCTTC. It is translated as CARQSNEQFF.